This TCR beta chain emerged from a study of cytomegalovirus exposure and HLA in healthy donors. General observations from the study: There were reportedly fewer N-insertions in an Asian-associated ancestry cluster than the approximately 670-donor mean, in a later analysis. Earlier analysis yielded a pattern in which most TCR beta V segments were productive about 87% or about 30% of the time. Because they were indistinguishable, some V segments, including TRBV6-2 and TRBV6-3, were excluded.

Turning to this clone: What it recognizes is unknown.

PCR was performed using 60 Vbeta and 13 Jbeta primers. Profiled with immunoSEQ multiplex PCR; TCRdb holds only in-frame clones, not every one. The sample has tens of thousands of clones; the top ten hold 3.8%. Germline CDR1 GTSNPN, CDR2 SVGIG (reference sequence). The CDR3 is made up of 16 amino acids. V shed 6 bases, J shed 5 bases, and the junction held 12 bases outside the gene matches. Donors showed nominal health when sampled, although they likely had unrecorded immune exposures. This clonotype originated in a man aged 18 to 30 in good health and CMV-seropositive. The chain employs TRBV30 and TRBJ2-1; 11 bases line up with TRBD2. The material sequenced was PBMCs. This CDR3 is CACSGGAFITDNEQFF. CDR3 coding DNA: TGTGCCTGTAGCGGGGGGGCCTTTATAACCGACAATGAGCAGTTCTTC.